This T cell receptor (beta chain) stems from a study of blood T cell repertoires in COVID-19. The germline CDR1 and CDR2 sequences are LNHDA and SQIVND (reference sequence). The length of the CDR3 is 14 residues. With V trimmed by 6 bases and J by 7 bases, 8 bases remained unmatched. Assay used: immunoSEQ multiplex PCR; TCRdb lists only in-frame clones, some missing. Among under 250,000 clones, just under 90% were seen once, and the ten largest hold roughly 3%. The source material was peripheral blood. The sequence was obtained from a man aged 25 to 40 with COVID-19, enrolled during active disease. The V and J genes are TRBV19 and TRBJ2-1, with 8 bases identical to TRBD2. The CDR3 spells CASSPLAGWNEQFF. The CDR3 DNA reads TGTGCCAGTAGCCCCTTAGCGGGATGGAATGAGCAGTTCTTC.